These 7 T cell receptor beta chains came from one sample sequenced in a study of blood T cells in healthy people across ages. Next came a second PCR, run for about 6 to 12 cycles, which used a sample-barcoded 5' primer along with a J-beta primer mix. From the 5' RACE reads, TCRdb called clonotypes with MiXCR, one entry per CDR3 protein. The sample holds hundreds of thousands of distinct CDR3 sequences, 40% to 50% seen once. Sequenced sample: blood. These receptors were obtained from a man between 60 and 75 years old in good health.

In DNA, the CDR3 is TGTGCCAGCAGTTTGGGACAGATGACCGGGGAGCTGTTTTTT. It translates to CASSLGQMTGELFF. V and J are TRBV27 and TRBJ2-2; 7 bases fit TRBD1. V shed 3 bases, J shed 5 bases, and the junction held 3 bases outside the gene matches. CDR1 and CDR2 from the germline V gene are MNHEY and SMNVEV (reference sequence). The CDR3 has 14 residues.

This sequence joins TRBV24-1 and TRBJ2-4; 7 nucleotides agree with TRBD2. The closer fit of TRBJ2-5 to the DNA end suggests the J call may be wrong. Germline V gene lookup returns CDR1 KGHDR and CDR2 SFDVKD. The CDR3 extends over 15 amino acids. The CDR3 sequence: CATSPGTTFQETQYF. For the CDR3, the DNA is TGTGCCACCAGTCCAGGGACTACCTTCCAAGAGACCCAGTACTTC.

The CDR3 DNA sequence: TGCAGCGTTGCCAGGCAGCAAACTTACACCGGGGAGCTGTTTTTT. Protein: CSVARQQTYTGELFF. The J gene is TRBJ2-2, the V gene TRBV29-1; D unclear. Per germline, CDR1 SQVTM and CDR2 ANQGSEA. The CDR3 is 15 residues long. With 4 bases removed from V and 3 bases from J, the gap between germline ends came to 15 bases.

A word on this clonotype: At one end the junction does not follow the germline gene, possibly because of a read error. This sequence joins TRBV6-2 or TRBV6-3 and TRBJ1-5; perhaps TRBD1 as D (5 bases). CDR1 and CDR2 (germline): MNHEY, SVGEGT. The CDR3 consists of 16 residues. The CDR3 protein is CASSYATEGMNRPQHF. Written as DNA, the CDR3 is TGTGCCAGCAGTTACGCGACAGAGGGGATGAATCGGCCCCAGCATTTT.

The chain combines TRBV21-1 with TRBJ1-5; whether TRBD1, the table's D call, matches the DNA was not checked. TRBV21-1 is classified as a pseudogene. This CDR3 region has 16 residues. The CDR3, as DNA: TGTGCCAGCAGCAGAGGGGGGGTATATGTCAATCAGCCCCAGCATTTT. Amino acid sequence: CASSRGGVYVNQPQHF.

The genes are TRBV7-2 and TRBJ2-6; a possible D gene is TRBD1 (6 bases). Germline lookup yields CDR1 SGHTA and CDR2 FQGNSA. The CDR3 sequence is 15 residues long. With 5 bases removed from V and 3 bases from J, the gap between germline ends came to 11 bases. The CDR3 here is CASSRQDSGANVLTF. The DNA of the CDR3 is TGTGCCAGCAGCAGACAGGACAGTGGGGCCAACGTCCTGACTTTC.

A few counts support this clonotype. The chain employs TRBV7-9 and TRBJ2-7; 7 bases align to TRBD2. From germline, CDR1 is SEHNR and CDR2 FQNEAQ (reference sequence). J gave up 3 bases and V 0 bases, and 5 bases lay outside the gene matches. CDR3 length equals 15 residues. The CDR3 region has the DNA TGTGCCAGCAGCTTAGCCGGGCAGCGGGACTACGAGCAGTACTTC. This translates into CASSLAGQRDYEQYF.